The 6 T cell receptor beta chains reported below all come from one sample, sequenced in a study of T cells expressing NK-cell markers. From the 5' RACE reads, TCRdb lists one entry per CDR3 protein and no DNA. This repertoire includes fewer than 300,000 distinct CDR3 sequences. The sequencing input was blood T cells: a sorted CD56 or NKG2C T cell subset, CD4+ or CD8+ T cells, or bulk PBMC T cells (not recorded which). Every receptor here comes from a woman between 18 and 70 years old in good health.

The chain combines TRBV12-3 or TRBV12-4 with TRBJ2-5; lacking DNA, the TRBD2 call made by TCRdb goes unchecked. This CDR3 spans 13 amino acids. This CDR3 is CASRGLAWETQYF.

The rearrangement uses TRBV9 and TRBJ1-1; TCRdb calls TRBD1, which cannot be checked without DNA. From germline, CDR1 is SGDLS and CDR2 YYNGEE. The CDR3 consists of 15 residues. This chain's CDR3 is CASSVADSLDTEAFF.

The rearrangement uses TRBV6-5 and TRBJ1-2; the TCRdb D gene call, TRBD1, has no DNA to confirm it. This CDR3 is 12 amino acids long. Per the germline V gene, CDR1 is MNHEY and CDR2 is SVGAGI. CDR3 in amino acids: CASSRQGYGYTF.

CDR3 region: CASSLVGTGIRQPQHF. V is TRBV7-2 and J is TRBJ1-5; absent DNA, TCRdb's TRBD1 call cannot be checked. The germline gives CDR1 SGHTA, CDR2 FQGNSA. There are 16 residues in the CDR3.

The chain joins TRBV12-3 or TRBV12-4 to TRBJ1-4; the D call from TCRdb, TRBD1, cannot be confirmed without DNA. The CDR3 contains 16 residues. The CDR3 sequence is CASSGAGQAINEKLFF.

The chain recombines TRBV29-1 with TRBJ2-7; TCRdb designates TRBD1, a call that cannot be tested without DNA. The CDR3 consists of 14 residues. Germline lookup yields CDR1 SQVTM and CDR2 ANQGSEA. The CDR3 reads CSAGVPGGVYEQYF.